Below, 16 T cell receptor beta chains from the same sample are listed, as sequenced in a study of blood T cell repertoires in COVID-19. Produced via immunoSEQ multiplex PCR; TCRdb's table is partial and in-frame only. The sample has some 250,000 clones; around 87% are singletons. Material for sequencing was peripheral blood. These receptors were obtained from a woman aged 55-69 years with COVID-19, enrolled during active disease.

The chain combines TRBV7-9 with TRBJ2-5, with 7 nucleotides matching TRBD2. This CDR3 has 12 residues. J was trimmed by 4 bases and V by 4 bases; bases with no gene match: 0. Looked up from germline, CDR1 is SEHNR and CDR2 is FQNEAQ (reference sequence). The CDR3: CASSWGGETQYF. Written as DNA, the CDR3 is TGTGCCAGCAGCTGGGGGGGAGAGACCCAGTACTTC.

The genes are TRBV5-1 and TRBJ2-3; D perhaps matches TRBD1 (5 bases). In germline, CDR1 is SGHRS, CDR2 YFSETQ. This CDR3 is 14 amino acids long. The V and J ends lost 0 bases and 6 bases respectively, with 11 bases between them. CDR3 nucleotides: TGCGCCAGCAGCTTGGACACCCCAGGGGATACGCAGTATTTT. It is translated as CASSLDTPGDTQYF.

The V call is TRBV29-1, the J call TRBJ1-6; the match to TRBD1 covers 7 bases. The junction had 4 bases not matched to a gene; V was cut back by 6 bases and J by 5 bases. Germline V CDR1 and CDR2: SQVTM, ANQGSEA. The CDR3 has 13 residues. CDR3: CSVSTGHNSPLHF. The CDR3 DNA sequence: TGCAGCGTCTCGACAGGGCATAATTCACCCCTCCACTTT.

The chain links TRBV24-1 to TRBJ2-3; 7 bases fit TRBD2. The germline V gene has CDR1 KGHDR and CDR2 SFDVKD. Trimming at V came to 5 bases and at J to 1 base, leaving 2 bases not matched to a gene. The CDR3 contains 14 residues. CDR3 residues: CATSGTSGTDTQYF. CDR3 nucleotides: TGTGCCACCAGTGGGACTAGTGGCACAGATACGCAGTATTTT.

The chain has TRBV7-3 and TRBJ2-1; the match to TRBD2 covers 10 bases. This CDR3 contains 15 residues. V was pared by 5 bases and J by 7 bases, with 8 bases of the junction left unmatched. From germline, CDR1 is SGHTA and CDR2 FQGTGA. CDR3: CASSIGLAERNEQFF. The CDR3 region has the DNA TGTGCCAGCAGCATTGGACTAGCGGAGCGAAATGAGCAGTTCTTC.

The gene calls are TRBV6-4 and TRBJ1-5, with TRBD1 identical over 10 bases. Germline CDR1 MRHNA, CDR2 SNTAGT. V lost 5 bases, J lost 6 bases, and 4 bases stayed unmatched. The CDR3 runs to 14 residues. CDR3 coding DNA: TGTGCCAGCAGTCATCGGACAGGGGGTCAGCCCCAGCATTTT. The encoded protein is CASSHRTGGQPQHF.

The V call is TRBV11-3, the J call TRBJ2-5, with 8 nucleotides matching TRBD1. This CDR3 comprises 14 residues. CDR1 is SGHNT and CDR2 is YENEEA in the germline V gene. The V and J ends lost 1 base and 4 bases, in that order; junction bases with no gene match: 2. The DNA of the CDR3 is TGTGCCAGCAGCTTAGGCCAGGGGGCAGAGACCCAGTACTTC. It translates to CASSLGQGAETQYF.

With regard to this clone: Distinct nucleotide sequences in the sample also encode this CDR3. V gene TRBV19 combines with J gene TRBJ1-5; maybe TRBD1 (6 bases). CDR1 LNHDA and CDR2 SQIVND come from the germline V gene (reference sequence). V dropped 5 bases and J dropped 6 bases, with 11 bases sitting between them. This CDR3 is built from 13 residues. In DNA form, the CDR3 reads TGTGCCAGTAGTCAACAGGGTTCTCAGCCCCAGCATTTT. Translating it yields CASSQQGSQPQHF.

The sample holds a few counts of this clone. The chain couples TRBV12-3 or TRBV12-4 to TRBJ1-1; 8 positions agree with TRBD1. The V gene end was trimmed by 6 bases and the J gene end by 5 bases; junction bases not matched to a gene: 5. The CDR3 runs 13 residues. In DNA, the CDR3 is TGTGCCAGCAGGCGTACAGGGGGAACTGAAGCTTTCTTT. It codes for CASRRTGGTEAFF.

CDR3 residues: CASSLRDGTNEKLFF. DNA for the CDR3: TGTGCCAGCAGCCTCCGGGATGGAACTAATGAAAAACTGTTTTTT. This chain joins TRBV7-6 and TRBJ1-4; the D is unclear. Germline CDR1 SGHVS, CDR2 FNYEAQ. The CDR3 is 15 residues long. Trimming stripped 5 bases from V and 1 base from J, with 11 bases between.

The chain is built from TRBV7-8 and TRBJ1-2, with D unclear. In germline, CDR1 is SGHVS, CDR2 FQNEAQ. The CDR3 covers 13 residues. Trimming removed 5 bases from V and 4 bases from J, with 11 bases in between. As DNA, the CDR3 is TGTGCCAGCAGCCTCCCGGGAGGCTATGGCTACACCTTC. Protein sequence: CASSLPGGYGYTF.

The chain is built from TRBV9 and TRBJ2-2; D is unclear. Germline values: CDR1 SGDLS, CDR2 YYNGEE. The CDR3 totals 14 residues. The germline V and J ends were trimmed by 3 bases and 5 bases, with 11 bases remaining between them. This CDR3 reads CASSGLTPTGELFF. CDR3 nucleotide sequence: TGTGCCAGCAGCGGGTTGACTCCGACCGGGGAGCTGTTTTTT.

This clone was seen only a few times. CDR3 in amino acids: CASSPEGHPNTEAFF. DNA of the CDR3: TGTGCCAGCTCACCAGAGGGACACCCGAACACTGAAGCTTTCTTT. The genes are TRBV18 and TRBJ1-1; tentatively, D is TRBD1 (6 bases). Per the germline V gene, CDR1 is KGHSH and CDR2 is LQKENI. Trimming cost V 2 bases and J 1 base, with 11 bases left between them. This CDR3 comprises 15 residues.

This clone was counted a single time. V usage is TRBV10-2 and J usage is TRBJ2-3; D not certain. The CDR3 is 12 amino acids. V was trimmed by 8 bases and J by 6 bases, leaving 12 bases between them. Germline V CDR1 and CDR2: WSHSY, SAAADI. DNA for the CDR3: TGCGCCAGCTCTCTAACTTCGGATACGCAGTATTTT. Amino acids: CASSLTSDTQYF.

V gene TRBV15 combines with J gene TRBJ1-6; D uncertain. Germline CDR1 is LNHNV and CDR2 is YYDKDF (reference sequence). V was cut by 3 bases and J by 8 bases, with 17 bases left in between. This CDR3 comprises 16 residues. DNA of the CDR3: TGTGCCACCAGCAGGGAAAGACTCCGCGGGGATTCACCCCTCCACTTT. As protein: CATSRERLRGDSPLHF.

The chain combines TRBV9 with TRBJ2-2, with 8 bases aligning to TRBD2. This CDR3 has 13 amino acids. Germline CDR1 is SGDLS and CDR2 is YYNGEE. Trimming removed 7 bases from V and 7 bases from J; junction bases left unmatched: 6. CDR3 sequence (DNA): TGTGCCAGCGGGATAGCGGGAATCGGGGAGCTGTTTTTT. This translates into CASGIAGIGELFF.